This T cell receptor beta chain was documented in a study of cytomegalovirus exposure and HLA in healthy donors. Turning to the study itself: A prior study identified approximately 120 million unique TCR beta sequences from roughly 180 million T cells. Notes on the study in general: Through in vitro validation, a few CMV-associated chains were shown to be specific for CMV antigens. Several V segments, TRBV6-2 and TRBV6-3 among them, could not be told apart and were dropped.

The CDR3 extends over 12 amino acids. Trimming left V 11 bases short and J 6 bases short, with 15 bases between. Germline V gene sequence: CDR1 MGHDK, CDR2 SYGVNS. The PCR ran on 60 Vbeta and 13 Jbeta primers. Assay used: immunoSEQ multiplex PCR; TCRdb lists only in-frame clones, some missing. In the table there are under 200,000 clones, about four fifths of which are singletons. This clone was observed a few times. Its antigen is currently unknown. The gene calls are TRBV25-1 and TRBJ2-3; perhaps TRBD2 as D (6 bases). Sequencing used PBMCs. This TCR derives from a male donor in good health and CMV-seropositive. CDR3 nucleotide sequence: TGTGCCGCGGCGCGGGGAGCCGATACGCAGTATTTT. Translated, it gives CAAARGADTQYF.